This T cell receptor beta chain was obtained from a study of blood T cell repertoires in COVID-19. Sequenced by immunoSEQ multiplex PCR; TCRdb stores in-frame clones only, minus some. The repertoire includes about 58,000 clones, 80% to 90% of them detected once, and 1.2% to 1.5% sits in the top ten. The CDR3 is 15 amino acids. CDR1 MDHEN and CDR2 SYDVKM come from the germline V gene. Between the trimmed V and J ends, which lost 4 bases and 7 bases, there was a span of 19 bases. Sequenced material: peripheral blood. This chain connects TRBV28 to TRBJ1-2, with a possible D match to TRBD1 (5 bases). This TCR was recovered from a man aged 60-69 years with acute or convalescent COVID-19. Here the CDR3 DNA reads TGTGCCAGCAGTTCCGGATCGGGGGACTTAAGTGGCTACACCTTC. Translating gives CASSSGSGDLSGYTF.